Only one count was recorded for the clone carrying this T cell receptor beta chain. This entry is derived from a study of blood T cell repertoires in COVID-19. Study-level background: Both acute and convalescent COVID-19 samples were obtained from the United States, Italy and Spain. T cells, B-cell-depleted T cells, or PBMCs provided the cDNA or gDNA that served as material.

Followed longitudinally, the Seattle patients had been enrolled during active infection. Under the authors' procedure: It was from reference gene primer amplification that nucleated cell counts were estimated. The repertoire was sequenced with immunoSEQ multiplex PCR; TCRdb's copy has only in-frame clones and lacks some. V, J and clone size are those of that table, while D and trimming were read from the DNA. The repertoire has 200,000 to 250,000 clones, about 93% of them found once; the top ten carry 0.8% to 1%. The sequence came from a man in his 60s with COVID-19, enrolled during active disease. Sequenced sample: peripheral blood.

In DNA, the CDR3 is TGTGCCAGCAGCTTAGAGTGGGACTCTTCCTACGAGCAGTACTTC. It codes for CASSLEWDSSYEQYF. V is TRBV11-2 and J is TRBJ2-7, with D maybe TRBD2 (6 bases). Trimming pared 0 bases from V and 1 base from J, leaving 10 bases between. The length of the CDR3 is 15 residues. Germline V gene lookup returns CDR1 SGHAT and CDR2 FQNNGV.